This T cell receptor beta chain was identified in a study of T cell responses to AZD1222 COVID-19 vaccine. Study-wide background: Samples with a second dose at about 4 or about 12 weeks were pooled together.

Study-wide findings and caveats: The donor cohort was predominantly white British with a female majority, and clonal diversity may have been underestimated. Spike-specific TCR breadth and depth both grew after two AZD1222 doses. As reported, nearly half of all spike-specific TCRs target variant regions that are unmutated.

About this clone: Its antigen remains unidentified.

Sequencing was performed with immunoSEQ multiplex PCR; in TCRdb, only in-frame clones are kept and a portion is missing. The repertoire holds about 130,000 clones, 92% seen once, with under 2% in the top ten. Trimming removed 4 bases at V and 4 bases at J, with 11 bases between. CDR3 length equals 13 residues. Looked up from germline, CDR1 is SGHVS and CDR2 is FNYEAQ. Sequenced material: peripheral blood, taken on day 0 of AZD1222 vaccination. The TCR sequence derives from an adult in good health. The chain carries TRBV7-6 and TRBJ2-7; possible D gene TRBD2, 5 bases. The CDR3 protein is CASSSGLLYEQYF. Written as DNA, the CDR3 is TGTGCCAGCAGCTCAGGACTCCTTTACGAGCAGTACTTC.